Listed below are T cell receptor beta chains from one sample, sequenced in a study of shared T cell receptors in the human thymus. Sequencing used immunoSEQ multiplex PCR; TCRdb keeps in-frame clones, though not all of them. The top ten hold around 0.01% of the sample, which has some 700,000 clones, 80% to 90% seen once. This sample was shared with a second study, whose subject was human thymus T cells.

The sample taken for sequencing was thymocytes. Source of these receptors: a girl under three years old with a congenital heart defect. The CDR3 runs from the conserved cysteine through the conserved F or W. Each record gives: clone size, D gene, J gene, V gene, CDR3 protein, CDR3 DNA. A D gene is named only where the DNA matches it firmly. Part of the rows lack a size; the others show once, few, many or a class for expanded clones.

- - TRBJ2-5 TRBV27 CASSFWGPGPDNGTQYF TGTGCCAGCAGTTTTTGGGGTCCAGGGCCTGATAATGGGACCCAGTACTTC
- TRBD1 TRBJ1-2 TRBV29-1 CSVEKQGTHYGYTF TGCAGCGTTGAAAAACAGGGGACCCACTATGGCTACACCTTC
once TRBD2 TRBJ2-3 TRBV2 CASSALAGTDTQYF TGTGCCAGCAGTGCGCTAGCGGGCACAGATACGCAGTATTTT
- TRBD2 TRBJ2-1 TRBV4-1 CASSQYGPSGGSSYNEQFF TGCGCCAGCAGCCAATATGGTCCTAGCGGGGGGAGCTCCTACAATGAGCAGTTCTTC
- TRBD1 TRBJ1-4 TRBV6-1 CASSVTGATNEKLFF TGTGCCAGCAGTGTGACAGGGGCAACTAATGAAAAACTGTTTTTT
- - TRBJ1-1 TRBV5-1 CASSYGGGLPMNTEAFF TGCGCCAGCAGCTATGGCGGTGGATTACCCATGAACACTGAAGCTTTCTTT
- TRBD1 TRBJ1-4 TRBV4-1 CASSQEAGQGAEFNEKLFF TGCGCCAGCAGCCAAGAGGCGGGGCAGGGGGCCGAATTTAATGAAAAACTGTTTTTT
once TRBD1 TRBJ1-2 TRBV7-8 CASSLFWTGQGNGYTF TGTGCCAGCAGCTTATTCTGGACGGGACAGGGGAATGGCTACACCTTC
- - TRBJ1-5 TRBV4-2 CASSQEPGLSTTSNQPQHF TGTGCCAGCAGCCAAGAGCCGGGACTATCAACCACGAGCAATCAGCCCCAGCATTTT
- - TRBJ1-5 TRBV12-5 CASGSFPRGVSNQPQHF TGTGCTAGTGGTTCTTTCCCCCGGGGAGTAAGCAATCAGCCCCAGCATTTT
- - TRBJ1-3 TRBV11-2 CASSFPFRGNTIYF TGTGCCAGCAGCTTTCCCTTTCGTGGAAACACCATATATTTT
- TRBD1 TRBJ1-1 TRBV30 CAWIGRAGGMNTEAFF TGTGCCTGGATCGGCAGGGCAGGGGGAATGAACACTGAAGCTTTCTTT
- TRBD2 TRBJ2-7 TRBV5-1 CASSPGLRNAYEQYF TGCGCCAGCAGCCCGGGACTAAGAAACGCCTACGAGCAGTACTTC
- - TRBJ2-3 TRBV15 CATSRDRASTDTQYF TGTGCCACCAGCAGAGATCGAGCAAGCACAGATACGCAGTATTTT
- - TRBJ2-7 TRBV6-1 CASIMPQSSEQYF TGTGCCAGCATCATGCCCCAATCTAGCGAGCAGTACTTC
- - TRBJ1-4 TRBV6-6 CASSAGPGNEKLFF TGTGCCAGCAGTGCCGGGCCGGGGAATGAAAAACTGTTTTTT
few - TRBJ1-1 TRBV2 CASIRRKGVAFF TGTGCCAGCATTCGTCGTAAGGGGGTCGCTTTCTTT
- TRBD1 TRBJ2-7 TRBV5-1 CASSLQGAMYEQYF TGCGCCAGCAGCTTACAGGGGGCTATGTACGAGCAGTACTTC
- TRBD1 TRBJ1-6 TRBV7-2 CASSPVGQGNSPLHF TGTGCCAGCAGCCCGGTGGGACAGGGTAATTCACCCCTCCACTTT
once - TRBJ1-5 TRBV6-6 CASSYLGGNQPQHF TGTGCCAGCAGTTACCTGGGAGGCAATCAGCCCCAGCATTTT
few TRBD1 TRBJ1-2 TRBV27 CASSLQDRADGYTF TGTGCCAGCAGTTTACAGGACAGGGCTGATGGCTACACCTTC
- - TRBJ1-1 TRBV29-1 CSVESLNIQGNTEAFF TGCAGCGTTGAGTCTCTTAATATACAGGGTAACACTGAAGCTTTCTTT
once TRBD1 TRBJ2-6 TRBV7-4 CASSRRGQGVVAGANVLTF TGTGCCAGCAGCCGCCGCGGACAGGGGGTTGTCGCCGGTGCCAACGTCCTGACTTTC
- TRBD1 TRBJ2-5 TRBV4-1 CASSRKGDRDHGETQYF TGCGCCAGCAGCCGCAAGGGCGACAGGGATCACGGGGAGACCCAGTACTTC
- - TRBJ1-6 TRBV9 CASSTSGYNSPLHF TGTGCCAGCAGCACTTCCGGGTACAATTCACCCCTCCACTTT
- TRBD1 TRBJ1-2 TRBV19 CASSLVGTGGNGYTF TGTGCCAGTAGTTTGGTGGGGACAGGGGGTAATGGCTACACCTTC
- - TRBJ2-1 TRBV27 CASSLWPYNEQFF TGTGCCAGCAGTTTATGGCCGTACAATGAGCAGTTCTTC
- TRBD2 TRBJ2-1 TRBV5-1 CASSPGLAGVGVNEQFF TGCGCCAGCAGCCCGGGACTAGCGGGGGTGGGGGTCAATGAGCAGTTCTTC
- - TRBJ1-5 TRBV6-5 CASTPTAGWNQPQHF TGTGCCAGCACCCCAACAGCGGGCTGGAATCAGCCCCAGCATTTT
- TRBD1 TRBJ1-3 TRBV28 CASSLLPRDSHNSGNTIYF TGTGCCAGCAGTCTGTTACCCCGGGACAGCCACAACTCTGGAAACACCATATATTTT
- - TRBJ2-2 TRBV18 CASSPPRGFFTGELFF TGTGCCAGCTCACCACCGAGAGGTTTTTTCACCGGGGAGCTGTTTTTT
- - TRBJ1-1 TRBV4-1 CASSQDSGLMNTEAFF TGCGCCAGCAGCCAAGATTCGGGACTCATGAACACTGAAGCTTTCTTT
- - TRBJ1-2 TRBV2 CARSRVWGYTF TGTGCCAGGAGCAGGGTCTGGGGCTACACCTTC
- TRBD1 TRBJ1-1 TRBV7-6 CASSLATGVTYTEAFF TGTGCCAGCAGCTTAGCAACAGGGGTTACTTACACTGAAGCTTTCTTT
- - TRBJ1-2 TRBV27 CASSLDDSSLYGYTF TGTGCCAGCAGTTTAGATGACAGTTCCCTCTATGGCTACACCTTC
- TRBD1 TRBJ2-7 TRBV5-1 CASSQKGQSSYEQYF TGCGCCAGCAGCCAAAAGGGACAGAGCTCCTACGAGCAGTACTTC
- - TRBJ2-2 TRBV6-5 CASSYRVETGELFF TGTGCCAGCAGTTATCGCGTCGAAACCGGGGAGCTGTTTTTT
- - TRBJ2-2 TRBV13 CASRTRETNTGELFF TGTGCCAGCAGGACCCGGGAGACGAACACCGGGGAGCTGTTTTTT
- - TRBJ1-1 TRBV29-1 CSVEFSWTSMNTEAFF TGCAGCGTTGAGTTCTCCTGGACAAGCATGAACACTGAAGCTTTCTTT
once - TRBJ1-1 TRBV9 CASSVGGDTEAFF TGTGCCAGCAGCGTAGGTGGAGACACTGAAGCTTTCTTT
few TRBD1 TRBJ1-2 TRBV6-5 CASRYRGRSYGYTF TGTGCCAGCAGGTACAGGGGGCGAAGCTATGGCTACACCTTC
- - TRBJ1-4 TRBV7-6 CASSLEGGEKLFF TGTGCCAGCAGCTTAGAAGGGGGTGAAAAACTGTTTTTT
- TRBD2 TRBJ2-5 TRBV28 CASSLIPLVIAGDKETQYF TGTGCCAGCAGTTTAATCCCCCTCGTTATAGCGGGAGACAAAGAGACCCAGTACTTC
- TRBD1 TRBJ2-7 TRBV9 CASSVGDREPPYEQYF TGTGCCAGCAGCGTAGGGGACAGGGAGCCACCCTACGAGCAGTACTTC
few - TRBJ1-5 TRBV5-5 CASSLVPEAQDQPQHF TGTGCCAGCAGCTTAGTCCCAGAAGCCCAGGATCAGCCCCAGCATTTT
- TRBD1 TRBJ2-7 TRBV5-1 CASSFRDRGRLKYF TGCGCCAGCAGCTTCCGGGACAGGGGGCGCTTGAAGTACTTC
- - TRBJ1-3 TRBV7-2 CASSLGGAPSSGNTIYF TGTGCCAGCAGCTTAGGTGGGGCCCCGAGCTCTGGAAACACCATATATTTT
- TRBD1 TRBJ1-1 TRBV7-6 CASSPRTGGNTEAFF TGTGCCAGCAGCCCGCGGACAGGTGGGAACACTGAAGCTTTCTTT
- - TRBJ1-1 TRBV27 CASSSTGRMNTEAFF TGTGCCAGCAGTTCGACAGGCCGCATGAACACTGAAGCTTTCTTT
once TRBD1 TRBJ1-1 TRBV6-1 CASSGSPGQGKDTEAFF TGTGCCAGCAGTGGATCCCCGGGACAGGGGAAGGACACTGAAGCTTTCTTT
- TRBD2 TRBJ2-7 TRBV9 CASSPHGRGYEQYF TGTGCCAGCAGCCCTCACGGGAGGGGTTACGAGCAGTACTTC
- TRBD2 TRBJ2-7 TRBV13 CASSLVSLAGVEQYF TGTGCCAGCAGCTTAGTAAGTCTAGCGGGGGTGGAGCAGTACTTC